This TCR beta chain was obtained from a study of blood T cell repertoires in COVID-19. At the level of the study: T cells, B-cell-depleted T cells, or PBMCs supplied cDNA or gDNA.

From germline, CDR1 is MNHEY and CDR2 SMNVEV (reference sequence). V lost 2 bases, J lost 0 bases, and 8 bases lay in between. The CDR3 extends over 14 amino acids. Produced via immunoSEQ multiplex PCR; TCRdb's table is partial and in-frame only. The top ten clones hold over 0.95% of a sample with a few hundred thousand clones, about 80% of them seen once. This sequence was found in a human donor with acute or convalescent COVID-19. The donor label of this sample is uncertain. Sequencing was carried out using peripheral blood. The chain employs TRBV27 and TRBJ2-7; D possibly corresponds to TRBD1 (6 bases). The CDR3 protein is CASSLRGNSYEQYF. The DNA for the CDR3 is TGTGCCAGCAGTTTAAGGGGGAACTCCTACGAGCAGTACTTC.